The entry that follows covers one TCR beta chain sequence. This sample was included in a study of blood T cell repertoires in COVID-19. The CDR3 totals 15 residues. The germline V gene encodes CDR1 GTSNPN and CDR2 SVGIG (reference sequence). V was pared by 4 bases and J by 2 bases, with 12 bases between. Clones were sequenced by immunoSEQ multiplex PCR, and TCRdb holds only the in-frame ones, with some missing. The sample shows more than 300,000 clones, about 90% of them seen only once. This chain joins TRBV30 and TRBJ2-6, with D unresolved. The sample consisted of peripheral blood. This sequence was found in a woman aged 40 to 50 with COVID-19, enrolled during active disease. CDR3: CAWTPRQAGANVLTF. The CDR3 bases are TGTGCCTGGACGCCGCGTCAGGCTGGGGCCAACGTCCTGACTTTC.